The 24 T cell receptor beta chains below all came from one sample that was sequenced in a study of cytomegalovirus exposure and HLA in healthy donors. PCR amplification relied on 60 Vbeta primers (plus 13 Jbeta primers). The protocol was immunoSEQ multiplex PCR, while the TCRdb copy is restricted to in-frame clones and leaves out a portion. The sample lists approximately 290,000 clones; over 70% were seen once. The specimen sequenced was PBMCs. These receptors were collected from a girl between 2 and 10 years old in good health and CMV-seronegative.

This sequence joins TRBV5-5 and TRBJ1-2; D ambiguous. Germline V gene lookup returns CDR1 SGHKS and CDR2 YYEKEE (reference sequence). The length of the CDR3 is 12 residues. Trimming left V 0 bases short and J 4 bases short, with 4 bases between. The CDR3 DNA follows: TGTGCCAGCAGCTTGGATATCTATGGCTACACCTTC. It is translated as CASSLDIYGYTF.

The chain employs TRBV9 and TRBJ1-4; no clear D. The V and J ends lost 0 bases and 11 bases respectively, with 11 bases between them. Germline V CDR1 and CDR2: SGDLS, YYNGEE. There are 13 residues in the CDR3. CDR3 DNA sequence: TGTGCCAGCAGCGTAGGTGGGGAGAAGAAACTGTTTTTT. It yields the protein CASSVGGEKKLFF.

The V and J genes are TRBV30 and TRBJ1-1, with D possibly TRBD1 on 6 matching bases. CDR1 and CDR2 from the germline V gene are GTSNPN and SVGIG (reference sequence). This CDR3 region has 13 residues. V gave up 5 bases and J gave up 1 base, with 11 bases separating them. The CDR3: CAWGDIENTEAFF. Written as DNA, the CDR3 is TGTGCCTGGGGGGACATAGAGAACACTGAAGCTTTCTTT.

V usage is TRBV5-1 and J usage is TRBJ2-5; 9 nucleotides agree with TRBD1. V trimming: 4 bases; J trimming: 4 bases; junction bases outside the gene matches: 5. The CDR3 totals 14 residues. The V gene's germline CDR1 is SGHRS and CDR2 YFSETQ. CDR3 DNA: TGCGCCAGCAGCGCCGGGACAGGGCGAGAGACCCAGTACTTC. Translated: CASSAGTGRETQYF.

This chain connects TRBV28 to TRBJ1-5, with D perhaps TRBD1 (5 bases). Trimming took off 1 base at V and 7 bases at J, with 14 bases between the two ends. This CDR3 spans 15 amino acids. CDR1 MDHEN and CDR2 SYDVKM come from the germline V gene. The CDR3 DNA reads as TGTGCCAGCAGTTTATTTGGAGGGGCTGACCAGCCCCAGCATTTT. Its translation is CASSLFGGADQPQHF.

The V gene is TRBV28, the J gene TRBJ1-5, with 8 bases lining up with TRBD1. J lost 7 bases, V lost 5 bases, and 10 bases had no gene match. CDR3 size: 15 residues. CDR1 and CDR2 (germline): MDHEN, SYDVKM. CDR3 amino acids: CASSPLPGGRQPQHF. The CDR3 DNA reads as TGTGCCAGCAGTCCCCTCCCAGGGGGCAGGCAGCCCCAGCATTTT.

The chain has TRBV14 and TRBJ1-2, with D perhaps matching TRBD1 (6 bases). The CDR3 extends over 13 amino acids. The germline CDR1 and CDR2 sequences are SGHDN and FVKESK. V was shortened by 6 bases and J by 4 bases, with 12 bases between the two germline ends. The CDR3 loop reads CASSHRDAYGYTF. The CDR3 coding sequence is TGTGCCAGCAGTCACAGGGATGCCTATGGCTACACCTTC.

The chain carries TRBV9 and TRBJ2-3, with 10 bases matching TRBD2. The trim removed 3 bases at V and 6 bases at J, leaving 7 bases unmatched. The CDR3 is made up of 15 amino acids. Germline assignment: CDR1 SGDLS and CDR2 YYNGEE. The CDR3 nucleotides read TGTGCCAGCAGCGAGAGCGGGGGGGCACCGGATACGCAGTATTTT. Translating gives CASSESGGAPDTQYF.

The chain recombines TRBV13 with TRBJ2-1; TRBD2 might be the D (5 bases). The CDR3 consists of 15 residues. The ends were cut back, 4 bases at V and 8 bases at J, with 18 bases in the middle. Germline assignment: CDR1 PRHDT and CDR2 FYEKMQ (reference sequence). As DNA, the CDR3 is TGTGCCAGCAGCTCCCCCCTGGGCGGGCGGGATGAGCAGTTCTTC. It codes for CASSSPLGGRDEQFF. Together with reference TRBV13 and TRBJ2-1, the CDR3 gives the full variable domain: AAGVIQSPRHLIKEKRETATLKCYPIPRHDTVYWYQQGPGQDPQFLISFYEKMQSDKGSIPDRFSAQQFSDYHSELNMSSLELGDSALYFCASSSPLGGRDEQFFGPGTRLTVL.

The chain recombines TRBV28 with TRBJ1-5, with 7 nucleotides matching TRBD1. Unmatched junction bases numbered 8, after V lost 2 bases and J lost 4 bases. This CDR3 spans 16 amino acids. Per the germline V gene, CDR1 is MDHEN and CDR2 is SYDVKM. The CDR3 is CASSLPWDRLNQPQHF. The CDR3 nucleotides read TGTGCCAGCAGTTTACCCTGGGACAGACTGAATCAGCCCCAGCATTTT. Full variable domain (missing parts from reference TRBV28 and TRBJ1-5): DVKVTQSSRYLVKRTGEKVFLECVQDMDHENMFWYRQDPGLGLRLIYFSYDVKMKEKGDIPEGYSVSREKKERFSLILESASTNQTSMYLCASSLPWDRLNQPQHFGDGTRLSIL.

For this clone: The junction differs from germline at one of its ends, possibly a read error. This chain joins TRBV7-9 and TRBJ1-4; 8 nucleotides match TRBD1. Germline CDR1 SEHNR, CDR2 FQNEAQ (reference sequence). The CDR3 has 17 residues. The CDR3 is CSSSHGTGSSLNEKLFF. In nucleotides, the CDR3 is TGTTCCAGCAGCCACGGGACAGGATCTTCCCTTAATGAAAAACTGTTTTTT.

This clone was seen only once. This chain connects TRBV5-1 to TRBJ1-2, with 10 bases lining up with TRBD1. CDR3 size: 17 residues. The V gene end was trimmed by 3 bases and the J gene end by 4 bases; junction bases not matched to a gene: 12. Germline V gene lookup returns CDR1 SGHRS and CDR2 YFSETQ. The DNA of the CDR3 is TGCGCCAGCAGCTACTTCGGGACAGGGGTCGCCGGCTATGGCTACACCTTC. Amino acid sequence: CASSYFGTGVAGYGYTF.

A remark on this clone: The junction and the germline gene differ at one end; a read error may be behind it. This chain connects TRBV4-1 to TRBJ1-2; 9 bases map to TRBD1. Germline V gene data show CDR1 as MGHRA and CDR2 as YSYEKL. CDR3 length: 14 residues. This CDR3 reads CASTQGQGNYGYTF. In nucleotides, the CDR3 is TGCGCCAGCACCCAAGGACAGGGGAACTATGGCTACACCTTC.

The chain uses TRBV5-6 and TRBJ2-5, with TRBD2 matching over 7 bases. CDR1 SGHDT and CDR2 YYEEEE come from the germline V gene. V was pared by 0 bases and J by 3 bases, with 8 bases of the junction left unmatched. This CDR3 spans 16 amino acids. Written as DNA, the CDR3 is TGTGCCAGCAGCTTGGTGTGGGGAGGGCCAGAAGAGACCCAGTACTTC. Protein sequence: CASSLVWGGPEETQYF. Full variable domain (rest looked up from reference TRBV5-6 and TRBJ2-5): DAGVTQSPTHLIKTRGQQVTLRCSPKSGHDTVSWYQQALGQGPQFIFQYYEEEERQRGNFPDRFSGHQFPNYSSELNVNALLLGDSALYLCASSLVWGGPEETQYFGPGTRLLVL.

V usage is TRBV29-1 and J usage is TRBJ2-5, with TRBD2 as a possible D gene (5 bases). CDR3 length equals 12 residues. Trimming cost V 6 bases and J 4 bases, with 12 bases left between them. Germline V lookup: CDR1 SQVTM, CDR2 ANQGSEA. CDR3 DNA sequence: TGCAGCGTGAGGGTGCTAGGAGAGACCCAGTACTTC. This translates into CSVRVLGETQYF.

The chain uses TRBV7-9 and TRBJ2-7, with 10 bases aligning to TRBD2. Looked up from germline, CDR1 is SEHNR and CDR2 is FQNEAQ (reference sequence). The junction had 10 bases not matched to a gene; V was cut back by 5 bases and J by 0 bases. The CDR3 consists of 17 residues. This chain's CDR3 is CASSPPGTSEASYEQYF. DNA for the CDR3: TGTGCCAGCAGCCCACCTGGGACTAGCGAGGCCTCCTACGAGCAGTACTTC.

The chain uses TRBV28 and TRBJ2-3, with a weak D call TRBD2 (6 bases). The CDR3 length is 16 residues. The V and J ends lost 3 bases and 5 bases respectively, with 18 bases between them. From germline, CDR1 is MDHEN and CDR2 SYDVKM. CDR3: CASSLRAEGRKDTQYF. Written as DNA, the CDR3 is TGTGCCAGCAGTTTGAGAGCGGAGGGTCGTAAAGATACGCAGTATTTT.

The J gene is TRBJ1-3, the V gene TRBV9; D is uncertain. Germline V gene sequence: CDR1 SGDLS, CDR2 YYNGEE. CDR3 length: 21 amino acids. Deletions cut 0 bases from V and 2 bases from J, with 27 bases between. The CDR3 DNA reads as TGTGCCAGCAGCGTAGAAGGATCCAGGTTTCGTAGTGGGCGCCCTGGAAACACCATATATTTT. Translated: CASSVEGSRFRSGRPGNTIYF.

Here the CDR3 reads CASSLSGGTGELFF. The DNA of the CDR3 is TGTGCCAGCAGTCTTAGCGGGGGGACCGGGGAGCTGTTTTTT. The chain carries TRBV28 and TRBJ2-2, with 10 bases identical to TRBD2. Germline V gene data show CDR1 as MDHEN and CDR2 as SYDVKM. CDR3 length: 14 residues. V was pared by 5 bases and J by 5 bases, with 2 bases of the junction left unmatched.

The rearrangement links TRBV7-9 to TRBJ2-1; no reliable D call. This CDR3 contains 16 residues. Germline CDR1 and CDR2: SEHNR and FQNEAQ (reference sequence). V shed 5 bases and J shed 0 bases, with 14 bases lying between them. In DNA form, the CDR3 reads TGTGCCAGCAGCGGGCCACGGCTCAGCTCCTACAATGAGCAGTTCTTC. Translating it yields CASSGPRLSSYNEQFF.

This clone was counted once. CDR3 DNA sequence: TGTGCCAGTAGTATCACACCAGGGGGAAGGAATCAGCCCCAGCATTTT. Amino acids: CASSITPGGRNQPQHF. The rearrangement links TRBV19 to TRBJ1-5; 7 bases align to TRBD1. The CDR3 consists of 16 residues. Germline values: CDR1 LNHDA, CDR2 SQIVND (reference sequence). J lost 4 bases, V lost 3 bases, and 9 bases had no gene match.

V usage is TRBV7-6 and J usage is TRBJ2-3; TRBD1 matches 7 bases. Germline V gene sequence: CDR1 SGHVS, CDR2 FNYEAQ. The CDR3 runs to 17 residues. V lost 5 bases to trimming and J lost 0 bases; unmatched junction nucleotides: 11. The CDR3 protein is CASSHRQGRRSTDTQYF. The CDR3 DNA reads as TGTGCCAGCAGCCACCGACAGGGAAGAAGGAGCACAGATACGCAGTATTTT.

The chain couples TRBV4-1 to TRBJ2-7; TRBD1 matches 11 bases. This CDR3 has 16 amino acids. CDR1 and CDR2 from the germline V gene are MGHRA and YSYEKL. Trimming cost V 1 base and J 4 bases; bases outside gene matches: 6. CDR3 nucleotide sequence: TGCGCCAGCAGCCAAGGTCCGGGACAGGGGGGGTACGAGCAGTACTTC. As protein: CASSQGPGQGGYEQYF.

The chain uses TRBV7-3 and TRBJ2-3; D gene ambiguous. V was pared by 5 bases and J by 6 bases, with 9 bases between. The CDR3 runs 12 residues. Germline V gene lookup returns CDR1 SGHTA and CDR2 FQGTGA. The CDR3 DNA reads as TGTGCCAGCAGCCTTAACTCCGATACGCAGTATTTT. Amino acids: CASSLNSDTQYF.